The clone carrying this T cell receptor beta chain was observed a handful of times. Antigen specificity is unknown. A second PCR, run for roughly 7 to 12 cycles, used a sample-barcoded 5' primer plus a J-beta primer mix. TCRdb reprocessed the 5' RACE reads via MiXCR and lists one record per CDR3 protein. In the table there are approximately 600,000 distinct CDR3 sequences, roughly 58% of which are singletons. Drawn from each donor were 8.5 to 10 milliliters of peripheral blood. This record comes from a study of blood T cells in healthy people across ages. Findings and limits, study-wide: Roughly linearly, TCR beta diversity per million T cells fell as age increased. Conclusively comparing naive with antigen-experienced cells was impossible with unsorted PBMCs.

The receptor comes from a man aged 55 to 70 in good health. Sequences were obtained from blood.

CDR3 DNA: TGTGCCAGCAGTTACAGGCCCCTGGGTGGGGGGTACGAGCAGTACTTC. As protein: CASSYRPLGGGYEQYF. The chain uses TRBV6-5 and TRBJ2-7; a weak D match, TRBD2 (6 bases). The CDR3 length is 16 residues. Germline assignment: CDR1 MNHEY and CDR2 SVGAGI. V lost 2 bases and J lost 4, with 18 bases in between.